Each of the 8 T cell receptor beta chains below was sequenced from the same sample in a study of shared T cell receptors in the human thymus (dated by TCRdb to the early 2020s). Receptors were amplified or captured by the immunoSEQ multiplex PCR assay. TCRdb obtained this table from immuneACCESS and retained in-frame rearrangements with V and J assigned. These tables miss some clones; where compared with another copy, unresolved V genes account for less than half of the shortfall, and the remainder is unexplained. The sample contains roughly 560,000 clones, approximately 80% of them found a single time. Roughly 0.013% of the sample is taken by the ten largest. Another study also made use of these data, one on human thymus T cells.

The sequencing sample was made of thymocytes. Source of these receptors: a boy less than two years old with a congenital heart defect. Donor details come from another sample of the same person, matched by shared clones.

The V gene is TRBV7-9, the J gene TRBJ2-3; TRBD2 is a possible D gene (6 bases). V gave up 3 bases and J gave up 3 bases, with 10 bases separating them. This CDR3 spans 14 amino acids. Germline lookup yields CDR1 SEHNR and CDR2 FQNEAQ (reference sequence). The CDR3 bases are TGTGCCAGCAGCTTCAGTCTAGCGACAGATACGCAGTATTTT. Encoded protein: CASSFSLATDTQYF.

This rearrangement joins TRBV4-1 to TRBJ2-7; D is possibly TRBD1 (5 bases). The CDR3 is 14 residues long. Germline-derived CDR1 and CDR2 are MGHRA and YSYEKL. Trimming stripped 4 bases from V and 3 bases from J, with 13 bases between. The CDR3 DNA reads TGCGCCAGCAGCCCTCACATGGGGCTCTACGAGCAGTACTTC. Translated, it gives CASSPHMGLYEQYF.

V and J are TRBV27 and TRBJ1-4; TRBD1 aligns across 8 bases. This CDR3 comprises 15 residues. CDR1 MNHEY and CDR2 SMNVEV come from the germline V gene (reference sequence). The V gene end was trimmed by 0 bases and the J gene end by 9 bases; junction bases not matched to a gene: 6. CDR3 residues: CASSLSRTGQKKLFF. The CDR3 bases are TGTGCCAGCAGTTTATCCCGGACAGGGCAAAAAAAACTGTTTTTT.

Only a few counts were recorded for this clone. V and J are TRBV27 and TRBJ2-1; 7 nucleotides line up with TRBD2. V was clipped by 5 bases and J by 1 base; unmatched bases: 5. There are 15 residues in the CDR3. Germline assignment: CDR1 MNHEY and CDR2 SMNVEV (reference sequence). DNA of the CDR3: TGTGCCAGCAGTCAATCTAGCGGATCCTACAATGAGCAGTTCTTC. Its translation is CASSQSSGSYNEQFF.

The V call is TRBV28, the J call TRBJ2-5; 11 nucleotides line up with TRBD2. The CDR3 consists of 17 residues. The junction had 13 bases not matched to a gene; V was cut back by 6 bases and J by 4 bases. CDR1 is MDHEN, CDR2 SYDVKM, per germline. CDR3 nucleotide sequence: TGTGCCAGCAGACAGGGACTAGCGGAGGGTGGCGCAGAGACCCAGTACTTC. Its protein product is CASRQGLAEGGAETQYF.

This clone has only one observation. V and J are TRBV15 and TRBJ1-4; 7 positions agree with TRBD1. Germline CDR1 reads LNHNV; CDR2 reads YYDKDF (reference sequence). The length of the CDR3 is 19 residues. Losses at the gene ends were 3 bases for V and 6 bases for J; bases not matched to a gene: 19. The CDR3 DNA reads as TGTGCCACCAGCAGCCGAGTGAAGGACGCAAACAGGGGAGATGAAAAACTGTTTTTT. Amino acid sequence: CATSSRVKDANRGDEKLFF.

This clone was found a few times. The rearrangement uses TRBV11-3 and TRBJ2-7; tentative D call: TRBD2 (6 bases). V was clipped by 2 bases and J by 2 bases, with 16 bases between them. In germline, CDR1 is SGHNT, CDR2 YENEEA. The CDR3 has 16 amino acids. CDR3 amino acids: CASSLRGRRSPYEQYF. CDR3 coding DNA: TGTGCCAGCAGCTTACGGGGGAGGAGATCCCCCTACGAGCAGTACTTC. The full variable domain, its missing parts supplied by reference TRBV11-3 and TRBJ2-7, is EAGVVQSPRYKIIEKKQPVAFWCNPISGHNTLYWYLQNLGQGPELLIRYENEEAVDDSQLPKDRFSAERLKGVDSTLKIQPAELGDSAVYLCASSLRGRRSPYEQYFGPGTRLTVT.

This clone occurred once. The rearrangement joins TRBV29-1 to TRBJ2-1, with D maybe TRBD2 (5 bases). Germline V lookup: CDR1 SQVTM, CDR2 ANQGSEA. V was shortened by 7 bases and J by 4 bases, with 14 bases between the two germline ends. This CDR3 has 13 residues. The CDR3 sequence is CSDRLLKYNEQFF. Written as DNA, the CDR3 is TGCAGCGATCGACTACTGAAATACAATGAGCAGTTCTTC.